This T cell receptor beta chain derives from a study of shared clonotypes between healthy human individuals. Sequencing used immunoSEQ multiplex PCR; TCRdb keeps in-frame clones, though not all of them. Of about 600,000 clones listed, 97% are singletons. Healthy and HIV-negative, the adult donors had no recent acute infections or vaccinations. Points from the study as a whole: On the whole, naive subsets had larger estimated richness than memory subsets had. The low donor count limited represented genetic and exposure-history diversity. Clonotypes not shared had lower generation probabilities than those common to all four donors.

Notes on this clone: Antigen specificity is unknown.

The CDR3 runs 15 residues. Trimming cost V 1 base and J 2 bases, with 12 bases left between them. Germline loops: CDR1 SGHRS, CDR2 YFSETQ. Sequencing used naive CD4+ T cells sorted from blood. Subset of the sample: CD45RA+ positively selected. The genes are TRBV5-1 and TRBJ1-2; possibly TRBD1 for D (5 bases). This receptor was obtained from a woman in her twenties or thirties in good health. CDR3 bases: TGCGCCAGCAGCTTGTGGTGGGACGAAAACTATGGCTACACCTTC. Translation gives CASSLWWDENYGYTF.